The following is a T cell receptor (beta chain) sequence with its context. This specimen comes from a study of shared clonotypes between healthy human individuals. Clones were read by immunoSEQ multiplex PCR, and TCRdb kept only the in-frame ones, dropping some. The sample holds some 1.5 million clones; around 95% are singletons and the top ten take about 1.2%. Germline-derived CDR1 and CDR2 are LNHDA and SQIVND (reference sequence). V dropped 4 bases and J dropped 5; count of bases not matched to a gene: 5. There are 15 residues in the CDR3. This TCR was sampled from a man younger than 45 in good health. Sequenced: naive CD4+ T cells sorted from blood. The subset here: CD45RA+ positively selected. The V call is TRBV19, the J call TRBJ1-5; 10 nucleotides align to TRBD1. The CDR3 region is CASSSRTGGDQPQHF. Here the CDR3 DNA reads TGTGCCAGTAGTAGCAGGACAGGGGGGGATCAGCCCCAGCATTTT.